These 7 T cell receptor beta chains originate from one sample sequenced in a study of shared clonotypes between healthy human individuals. Clones were sequenced by immunoSEQ multiplex PCR, and TCRdb holds only the in-frame ones, with some missing. Of about 380,000 clones in the sample, about 96% were seen once. Sequencing used memory CD8+ T cells sorted from blood. This sample's subset: CD45RO+ cells pooled with CCR7-negative TemRA cells. These TCRs come from a man aged 25-45 years in good health.

The chain combines TRBV11-2 with TRBJ2-1; 8 bases align to TRBD2. The V gene end was trimmed by 3 bases and the J gene end by 9 bases; junction bases not matched to a gene: 13. Germline V gene sequence: CDR1 SGHAT, CDR2 FQNNGV. This CDR3 contains 16 residues. CDR3 residues: CASSFSGTREFVEQFF. CDR3 nucleotide sequence: TGTGCCAGCAGCTTCTCCGGGACTAGAGAGTTTGTTGAGCAGTTCTTC.

The V and J genes are TRBV6-1 and TRBJ1-5; D call uncertain. V was trimmed by 7 bases and J by 0 bases, leaving 7 bases between them. The CDR3 consists of 13 residues. From germline, CDR1 is MNHNS and CDR2 SASEGT. CDR3 in amino acids: CASKPNSNQPQHF. DNA for the CDR3: TGTGCCAGCAAACCCAATAGCAATCAGCCCCAGCATTTT.

This rearrangement joins TRBV2 to TRBJ1-2; D gene unclear. The CDR3 length is 13 residues. Germline V gene sequence: CDR1 SNHLY, CDR2 FYNNEI. Between the trimmed V and J ends, which lost 8 bases and 0 bases, there was a span of 10 bases. The CDR3 DNA sequence: TGTGCCAGCCTAAGGGTAGCTAACTATGGCTACACCTTC. Amino acid sequence: CASLRVANYGYTF.

The chain carries TRBV28 and TRBJ2-1; possibly TRBD2 for D (5 bases). The CDR3 has 15 residues. V dropped 6 bases and J dropped 4 bases, with 16 bases sitting between them. The V gene's germline CDR1 is MDHEN and CDR2 SYDVKM. In DNA form, the CDR3 reads TGTGCCAGCAGGGCCCAAGCGGCCCAATACAATGAGCAGTTCTTC. The encoded protein is CASRAQAAQYNEQFF.

The chain uses TRBV30 and TRBJ2-6, with D perhaps TRBD1 (6 bases). The CDR3 length is 15 residues. Per germline, CDR1 GTSNPN and CDR2 SVGIG (reference sequence). V was cut by 3 bases and J by 1 base, with 10 bases left in between. The chain's CDR3 is CAWRVRGSGANVLTF. CDR3 coding DNA: TGTGCCTGGAGAGTGAGGGGGTCTGGGGCCAACGTCCTGACTTTC.

This clone has only one observation. This chain uses TRBV27 with TRBJ2-6; D gene uncertain. The CDR3 totals 16 residues. V lost 2 bases and J 2 bases, leaving 10 bases between the germline ends. CDR1 and CDR2 (germline): MNHEY, SMNVEV (reference sequence). The CDR3 DNA reads as TGTGCCAGCAGTTTACTGAGCCTGCCTGGGGCCAACGTCCTGACTTTC. This sequence encodes CASSLLSLPGANVLTF. The variable domain in full, completed from reference TRBV27 and TRBJ2-6, reads EAQVTQNPRYLITVTGKKLTVTCSQNMNHEYMSWYRQDPGLGLRQIYYSMNVEVTDKGDVPEGYKVSRKEKRNFPLILESPSPNQTSLYFCASSLLSLPGANVLTFGAGSRLTVL.

The J gene is TRBJ2-7, the V gene TRBV7-6, with 9 bases identical to TRBD1. Germline values: CDR1 SGHVS, CDR2 FNYEAQ. V was pared by 1 base and J by 3 bases, with 4 bases of the junction left unmatched. The CDR3 covers 15 residues. CDR3 nucleotides: TGTGCCAGCAGCTTAGGACAGGGGGGGAGCTACGAGCAGTACTTC. Translating gives CASSLGQGGSYEQYF.